Shown below are 14 T cell receptor beta chains from a single sample sequenced in a study of blood T cell repertoires in COVID-19. Sequenced by immunoSEQ multiplex PCR; TCRdb stores in-frame clones only, minus some. The sample includes hundreds of thousands of clones, 90% of them seen just once. Sequencing used PBMCs or T cells enriched from blood (not recorded which). These receptors all stem from a man aged 55 to 70 who had recovered from COVID-19.

For the CDR3, the DNA is TGTGCCAGCAGCGTTACAGGTCATCAGCCCCAGCATTTT. Encoded protein: CASSVTGHQPQHF. The rearrangement links TRBV12-3 or TRBV12-4 to TRBJ1-5, with D tentatively TRBD1 (5 bases). Between the trimmed V and J ends, which lost 6 bases and 5 bases, there was a span of 11 bases. The CDR3 has 13 amino acids.

V is TRBV15 and J is TRBJ1-6, with a possible D match to TRBD1 (5 bases). The V gene lost 0 bases and the J gene lost 7 bases, with 10 bases spanning the gap. The CDR3 length is 15 residues. Germline CDR1 is LNHNV and CDR2 is YYDKDF (reference sequence). CDR3: CATSRETVKNSPLHF. CDR3 nucleotides: TGTGCCACCAGCAGAGAGACAGTGAAGAATTCACCCCTCCACTTT.

The J gene is TRBJ2-6, the V gene TRBV5-1; a weak D match, TRBD1 (5 bases). V gave up 3 bases and J gave up 0 bases, with 13 bases separating them. Germline V lookup: CDR1 SGHRS, CDR2 YFSETQ. The CDR3 contains 17 residues. CDR3: CASSSTGTGSGANVLTF. Written as DNA, the CDR3 is TGCGCCAGCAGCTCAACAGGAACTGGCTCTGGGGCCAACGTCCTGACTTTC.

V is TRBV7-9 and J is TRBJ2-7; D might be TRBD1 (5 bases). The germline V gene has CDR1 SEHNR and CDR2 FQNEAQ (reference sequence). V lost 2 bases to trimming and J lost 3 bases, with 5 bases between them. This CDR3 has 12 residues. The CDR3 nucleotides read TGTGCCAGCAGCTTACAGGGCTACGAGCAGTACTTC. Translated, it gives CASSLQGYEQYF.

In this sample, this clone turned up once. This chain joins TRBV10-3 and TRBJ1-5; 11 bases agree with TRBD1. The CDR3 has 16 amino acids. V shed 2 bases and J 4 bases; nucleotides not matched to a gene: 4. Germline-derived CDR1 and CDR2 are ENHRY and SYGVKD. CDR3 protein: CAISEAGTGGNQPQHF. Written as DNA, the CDR3 is TGTGCCATCAGTGAGGCCGGGACAGGGGGTAATCAGCCCCAGCATTTT.

The V and J genes are TRBV5-1 and TRBJ1-1, with TRBD1 matching 9 bases. Trimming removed 2 bases from V and 2 bases from J; junction bases left unmatched: 4. The CDR3 extends over 15 amino acids. Germline lookup yields CDR1 SGHRS and CDR2 YFSETQ. The CDR3 loop is CASSFGGQGNTEAFF. CDR3 in DNA: TGCGCCAGCAGCTTCGGGGGACAGGGAAACACTGAAGCTTTCTTT.

In this sample, this clone turned up once. This rearrangement joins TRBV3-1 (or the pseudogene TRBV3-2) to TRBJ2-2; TRBD2 matches at 8 bases. V dropped 4 bases and J dropped 3; count of bases not matched to a gene: 7. The length of the CDR3 is 16 residues. The germline gives CDR1 LGHDT, CDR2 YNNKEL (reference sequence). The CDR3: CASSLLAGPDTGELFF. The DNA for the CDR3 is TGTGCCAGCAGCCTTTTAGCGGGACCAGACACCGGGGAGCTGTTTTTT.

V usage is TRBV7-2 and J usage is TRBJ2-3, with 7 nucleotides matching TRBD2. The V gene end was trimmed by 5 bases and the J gene end by 0 bases; junction bases not matched to a gene: 11. CDR3 length: 17 residues. The germline CDR1 and CDR2 sequences are SGHTA and FQGNSA. This CDR3 reads CASSPRRAGVSTDTQYF. DNA of the CDR3: TGTGCCAGCAGCCCCCGCCGGGCGGGGGTTAGCACAGATACGCAGTATTTT.

The chain joins TRBV3-1 (or the pseudogene TRBV3-2) to TRBJ1-6; D might be TRBD1 (5 bases). The CDR3 is made up of 14 amino acids. Trimming left V 5 bases short and J 7 bases short, with 12 bases between. Germline V gene sequence: CDR1 LGHDT, CDR2 YNNKEL (reference sequence). CDR3 sequence reads: CASSAGPTNSPLHF. DNA of the CDR3: TGTGCCAGCAGCGCGGGACCGACGAATTCACCCCTCCACTTT.

This chain links TRBV5-1 with TRBJ1-6; 9 bases align to TRBD1. Germline lookup yields CDR1 SGHRS and CDR2 YFSETQ. The CDR3 has 15 amino acids. Trimming at V came to 5 bases and at J to 7 bases, leaving 7 bases not matched to a gene. This chain's CDR3 is CASRTRTGANSPLHF. DNA for the CDR3: TGCGCCAGCAGAACCAGGACAGGGGCCAATTCACCCCTCCACTTT.

The rearrangement joins TRBV20-1 to TRBJ1-2; D unclear. Between the trimmed V and J ends, which lost 3 bases and 6 bases, there was a span of 8 bases. Germline lookup yields CDR1 DFQATT and CDR2 SNEGSKA (reference sequence). CDR3 length: 11 residues. This CDR3 reads CSARVGDGYTF. The CDR3 coding sequence is TGCAGTGCTAGGGTCGGTGATGGCTACACCTTC.

This rearrangement joins TRBV30 to TRBJ1-3; no clear D gene. V was pared by 1 base and J by 0 bases, with 10 bases between. CDR1 is GTSNPN, CDR2 SVGIG, per germline (reference sequence). This CDR3 comprises 15 residues. CDR3 loop: CAWSASGYSGNTIYF. The CDR3 coding sequence is TGTGCCTGGAGTGCGTCAGGCTACTCTGGAAACACCATATATTTT.

V gene TRBV6-6 combines with J gene TRBJ2-3, with D unclear. The germline gives CDR1 MNHNY, CDR2 SVGAGI (reference sequence). This CDR3 is built from 18 residues. The V end lost 5 bases, the J end lost 0 bases, and 21 bases lay between the germline ends. CDR3 in amino acids: CASSPHPLRQTSTDTQYF. The CDR3 DNA reads TGTGCCAGCAGTCCCCATCCCCTTCGGCAGACTAGCACAGATACGCAGTATTTT.

This chain joins TRBV12-3 or TRBV12-4 and TRBJ1-1; TRBD1 matches at 8 bases. The CDR3 extends over 13 amino acids. V shed 4 bases and J 9 bases; nucleotides not matched to a gene: 7. CDR3 sequence reads: CASSSGTGAKAFF. In DNA form, the CDR3 reads TGTGCCAGCAGTTCTGGGACAGGAGCAAAAGCTTTCTTT.